Below, 23 T cell receptor beta chains from the same sample are listed, as sequenced in a study of blood T cells in healthy people across ages. A second PCR of 7 to 11 cycles used a sample-barcoded 5' primer and a J-beta primer mix. One entry per CDR3 protein, called by TCRdb with MiXCR from the 5' RACE reads. The sample yields some 760,000 distinct CDR3 sequences, approximately 25% seen once. This same sample was also taken into another study, of T cells of mothers and their children.

Sequenced input: blood. These receptors were taken from a boy between 10 and 17 years old in good health.

This clonotype was counted a few times. The chain joins TRBV29-1 to TRBJ2-5; possibly TRBD1 for D (5 bases). The DNA end is more similar to TRBJ2-7, so the J call may be wrong. This CDR3 spans 16 amino acids. Germline V lookup: CDR1 SQVTM, CDR2 ANQGSEA. This CDR3 is CSVELMWQGRSYEQYF. CDR3 bases: TGCAGCGTTGAATTAATGTGGCAGGGTCGTTCCTACGAGCAGTACTTC.

The rearrangement uses TRBV11-1 and TRBJ2-1; TRBD1 aligns across 7 bases. Unmatched junction bases numbered 11, after V lost 3 bases and J lost 12 bases. Germline CDR1 and CDR2: SGHAT and FQDESV (reference sequence). This CDR3 is built from 14 residues. CDR3 bases: TGTGCCAGCAGCTTGGGGGACAGCTCAATGGGGCAGTTCTTC. Protein: CASSLGDSSMGQFF.

This rearrangement joins TRBV29-1 to TRBJ2-5; unclear D gene. Deletions cut 5 bases from V and 3 bases from J, with 7 bases between. Germline CDR1 is SQVTM and CDR2 is ANQGSEA. CDR3 length: 11 amino acids. CDR3 sequence (DNA): TGCAGCGTTACAGAAAAAGAGACCCAGTACTTC. Its protein product is CSVTEKETQYF.

The chain couples TRBV6-5 to TRBJ2-7; D perhaps matches TRBD1 (5 bases). Germline V gene data show CDR1 as MNHEY and CDR2 as SVGAGI. V lost 6 bases, J lost 1 base, and 10 bases lay in between. The CDR3 covers 13 residues. The CDR3 DNA reads TGTGCCAGCAGACAGGAACTATCCTACGAGCAGTACTTC. Encoded protein: CASRQELSYEQYF.

The gene calls are TRBV2 and TRBJ1-2; 9 bases agree with TRBD1. The CDR3 consists of 14 residues. The V gene's germline CDR1 is SNHLY and CDR2 FYNNEI. The junction had 10 bases not matched to a gene; V was cut back by 10 bases and J by 4 bases. The CDR3 region has the DNA TGTGCCACACACCCGGGACAGGGAAGCTATGGCTACACCTTC. Its protein is CATHPGQGSYGYTF.

The CDR3 region is CSARDPYPSGRDTDTQYF. In DNA form, the CDR3 reads TGCAGTGCTAGAGATCCCTATCCTAGCGGGAGGGACACAGATACGCAGTATTTT. The J gene is TRBJ2-3, the V gene TRBV20-1, with TRBD2 matching over 12 bases. J gave up 2 bases and V 0 bases, and 9 bases lay outside the gene matches. CDR1 is DFQATT and CDR2 is SNEGSKA in the germline V gene (reference sequence). The CDR3 length is 18 residues.

The chain carries TRBV20-1 and TRBJ2-7; D not resolved. V lost 7 bases and J 4 bases, leaving 17 bases between the germline ends. The CDR3 has 13 amino acids. Germline CDR1 and CDR2: DFQATT and SNEGSKA (reference sequence). The CDR3 region is CSGIGESTYEQYF. Here the CDR3 DNA reads TGCAGTGGAATAGGAGAAAGTACTTACGAGCAGTACTTC.

The J gene is TRBJ1-1, the V gene TRBV7-9; unclear D gene. There are 15 residues in the CDR3. From germline, CDR1 is SEHNR and CDR2 FQNEAQ (reference sequence). Trimming removed 4 bases from V and 2 bases from J, with 14 bases in between. CDR3 sequence (DNA): TGTGCCAGCAGCTCCTTCGGCGGCGGTAACACTGAAGCTTTCTTT. This sequence encodes CASSSFGGGNTEAFF.

This clonotype was counted a few times. The chain combines TRBV29-1 with TRBJ2-3; D possibly corresponds to TRBD1 (6 bases). CDR3 length equals 13 residues. Germline CDR1 and CDR2: SQVTM and ANQGSEA. The germline V and J ends were trimmed by 2 bases and 4 bases, with 10 bases remaining between them. The CDR3 region has the DNA TGCAGCGTTGAAACAGGGTCCGCAGATACGCAGTATTTT. It encodes CSVETGSADTQYF.

The table lists this clonotype with a few counts. The V gene is TRBV7-2, the J gene TRBJ2-5, with 9 bases lining up with TRBD2. The DNA matches TRBJ2-1 better at its end, which makes the J call doubtful. This CDR3 is built from 15 residues. Germline V gene data show CDR1 as SGHTA and CDR2 as FQGNSA. The CDR3 spells CASSLEAGGSLVQFF. Written as DNA, the CDR3 is TGTGCCAGCAGCTTAGAGGCGGGAGGGTCGTTGGTGCAGTTCTTC.

This chain joins TRBV30 and TRBJ1-2, with 7 bases matching TRBD1. The CDR3 is 13 amino acids. The V gene end was trimmed by 2 bases and the J gene end by 4 bases; junction bases not matched to a gene: 4. CDR1 is GTSNPN and CDR2 is SVGIG in the germline V gene (reference sequence). CDR3 in DNA: TGTGCCTGGAGTACACAGGGGATCTATGGCTACACCTTC. Encoded protein: CAWSTQGIYGYTF. Combining the CDR3 with reference TRBV30 and TRBJ1-2 gives the whole variable domain SQTIHQWPATLVQPVGSPLSLECTVEGTSNPNLYWYRQAAGRGLQLLFYSVGIGQISSEVPQNLSASRPQDRQFILSSKKLLLSDSGFYLCAWSTQGIYGYTFGSGTRLTVV.

This clonotype was seen a few times. The chain uses TRBV20-1 and TRBJ2-4, with D unclear. Per the germline V gene, CDR1 is DFQATT and CDR2 is SNEGSKA (reference sequence). Trimming stripped 1 base from V and 9 bases from J, with 22 bases between. This CDR3 region has 16 residues. This CDR3 is CSARGVIAEALSIQYF. The CDR3 nucleotides are TGCAGTGCTAGAGGGGTGATAGCAGAAGCGTTAAGCATTCAGTACTTC.

As concerns this clonotype: One end of the junction does not line up with germline, which may come from a read error. The V call is TRBV20-1, the J call TRBJ1-2, with TRBD1 identical over 8 bases. This CDR3 is 11 amino acids long. The germline CDR1 and CDR2 sequences are DFQATT and SNEGSKA (reference sequence). Here the CDR3 reads CSSGGYYGHTF. CDR3 in DNA: TGCAGCTCAGGGGGCTACTATGGCCACACCTTC.

This clonotype has more than one count but fewer than ten. The J gene is TRBJ2-1, the V gene TRBV7-9, with 7 positions matching TRBD2. CDR1 SEHNR and CDR2 FQNEAQ come from the germline V gene (reference sequence). Trimming took 2 bases from V and 4 from J; bases not matched to a gene: 5. This CDR3 contains 15 residues. CDR3 nucleotide sequence: TGTGCCAGCAGCTTAATGGCGGGAGCGTACAATGAGCAGTTCTTC. The encoded protein is CASSLMAGAYNEQFF.

This clonotype was observed a few times. The chain recombines TRBV4-2 with TRBJ1-6, with D tentatively TRBD1 (6 bases). CDR1 LGHNA and CDR2 YNFKEQ come from the germline V gene. This CDR3 has 14 amino acids. Trimming pared 1 base from V and 7 bases from J, leaving 8 bases between. CDR3: CASSQGTENSPLHF. The CDR3 bases are TGTGCCAGCAGCCAAGGGACAGAAAATTCACCCCTCCACTTT.

This clonotype was picked up a small number of times. The chain links TRBV25-1 to TRBJ2-1, with 8 bases identical to TRBD1. The V gene end was trimmed by 2 bases and the J gene end by 9 bases; junction bases not matched to a gene: 12. The CDR3 sequence is 16 residues long. Germline V gene lookup returns CDR1 MGHDK and CDR2 SYGVNS. This CDR3 is CASSELRRQGAPEQFF. For the CDR3, the DNA is TGTGCCAGCAGTGAACTTCGGAGGCAGGGGGCTCCTGAGCAGTTCTTC.

This clonotype was seen a few times. The rearrangement joins TRBV20-1 to TRBJ2-7, with D possibly matching TRBD1 (5 bases). With 3 bases removed from V and 0 bases from J, the gap between germline ends came to 15 bases. CDR1 is DFQATT and CDR2 is SNEGSKA in the germline V gene (reference sequence). The CDR3 runs 15 residues. CDR3 sequence: CSASPARQSSYEQYF. The DNA of the CDR3 is TGCAGTGCTAGTCCAGCGCGACAGAGCTCCTACGAGCAGTACTTC.

This clonotype was seen more than once but under ten times. This chain uses TRBV2 with TRBJ1-6; 11 bases map to TRBD1. J was trimmed by 10 bases and V by 5 bases; bases with no gene match: 4. The CDR3 is 14 residues long. Germline V gene lookup returns CDR1 SNHLY and CDR2 FYNNEI. The CDR3 coding sequence is TGTGCCAGCAGTTGGGGACAGGGGGAATCACCCCTCCACTTT. Translation: CASSWGQGESPLHF.

This clonotype was counted a few times. The chain employs TRBV6-1 and TRBJ2-1, with TRBD1 as a possible D gene (6 bases). Trimming took off 10 bases at V and 0 bases at J, with 34 bases between the two ends. Germline V gene data show CDR1 as MNHNS and CDR2 as SASEGT. The CDR3 contains 21 residues. This chain's CDR3 is CATEQGHPQGNGYGSYNEQFF. Here the CDR3 DNA reads TGTGCCACCGAGCAGGGGCACCCCCAAGGGAACGGATACGGCTCCTACAATGAGCAGTTCTTC.

This clonotype was found a few times. The chain recombines TRBV7-2 with TRBJ2-7; D may be TRBD2 (6 bases). V lost 3 bases, J lost 1 base, and 10 bases lay in between. CDR3 length equals 14 residues. Germline loops: CDR1 SGHTA, CDR2 FQGNSA. CDR3 residues: CTSSFGGPSYEQYF. The CDR3 DNA follows: TGTACCAGCAGCTTCGGGGGACCGTCCTACGAGCAGTACTTC.

This clonotype was counted a few times. This chain uses TRBV24-1 with TRBJ2-3; D perhaps matches TRBD2 (6 bases). This CDR3 is built from 16 residues. Germline values: CDR1 KGHDR, CDR2 SFDVKD. The V end was cut by 2 bases, the J end by 3 bases, with 14 bases between. This chain's CDR3 is CATSDSGLRRTDTQYF. CDR3 coding DNA: TGTGCCACCAGTGATTCGGGACTTAGGAGGACAGATACGCAGTATTTT.

Ten or more counts support this clonotype. V gene TRBV9 combines with J gene TRBJ2-3, with unresolved D. The CDR3 covers 12 residues. CDR1 SGDLS and CDR2 YYNGEE come from the germline V gene. The V and J ends lost 4 bases and 1 base respectively, with 4 bases between them. The CDR3 sequence is CASSTRTDTQYF. CDR3 nucleotides: TGTGCCAGCAGCACACGCACAGATACGCAGTATTTT.

The rearrangement links TRBV12-3 or TRBV12-4 to TRBJ1-1; TRBD1 matches at 9 bases. This CDR3 comprises 13 residues. V lost 6 bases, J lost 7 bases, and 6 bases stayed unmatched. The CDR3 region has the DNA TGTGCCAGCAGACAGGGGGCGGTTCGTGAAGCTTTCTTT. Encoded protein: CASRQGAVREAFF.